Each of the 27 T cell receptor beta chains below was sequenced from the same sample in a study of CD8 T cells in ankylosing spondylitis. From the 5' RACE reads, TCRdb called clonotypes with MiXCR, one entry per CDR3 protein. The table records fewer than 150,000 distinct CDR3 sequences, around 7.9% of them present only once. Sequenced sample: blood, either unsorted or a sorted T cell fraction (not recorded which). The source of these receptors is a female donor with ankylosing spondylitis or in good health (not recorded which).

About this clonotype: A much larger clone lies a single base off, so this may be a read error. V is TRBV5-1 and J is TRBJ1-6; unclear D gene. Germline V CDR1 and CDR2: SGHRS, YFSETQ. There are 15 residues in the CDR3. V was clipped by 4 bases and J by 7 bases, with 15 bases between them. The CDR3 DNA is TGCGCCAGCAGCGCAGACGGGAAGCGGAATTCACCCCTCCACTTT. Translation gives CASSADGKRNSPLHF.

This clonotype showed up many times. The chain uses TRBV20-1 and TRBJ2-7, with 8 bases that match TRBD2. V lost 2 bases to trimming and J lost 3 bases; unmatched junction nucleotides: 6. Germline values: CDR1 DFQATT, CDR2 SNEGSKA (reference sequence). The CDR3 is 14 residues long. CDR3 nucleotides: TGCAGTGCTAGATCAACTAGCGGTTTCTACGAGCAGTACTTC. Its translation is CSARSTSGFYEQYF.

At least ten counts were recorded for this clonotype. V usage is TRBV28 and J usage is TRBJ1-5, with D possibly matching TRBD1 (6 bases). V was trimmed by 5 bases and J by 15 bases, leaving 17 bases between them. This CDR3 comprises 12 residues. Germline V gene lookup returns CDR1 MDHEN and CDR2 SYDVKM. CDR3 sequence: CASSEGTTRWHF. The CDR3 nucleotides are TGTGCCAGCAGTGAAGGGACAACTAGGTGGCATTTT. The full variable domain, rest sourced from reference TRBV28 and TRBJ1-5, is DVKVTQSSRYLVKRTGEKVFLECVQDMDHENMFWYRQDPGLGLRLIYFSYDVKMKEKGDIPEGYSVSREKKERFSLILESASTNQTSMYLCASSEGTTRWHFGDGTRLSIL.

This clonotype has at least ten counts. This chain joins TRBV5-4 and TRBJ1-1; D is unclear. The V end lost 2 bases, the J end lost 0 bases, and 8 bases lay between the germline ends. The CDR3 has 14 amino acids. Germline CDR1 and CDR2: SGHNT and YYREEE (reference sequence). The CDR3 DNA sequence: TGTGCCAGCAGCTTACCGCCGCTGAACACTGAAGCTTTCTTT. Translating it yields CASSLPPLNTEAFF.

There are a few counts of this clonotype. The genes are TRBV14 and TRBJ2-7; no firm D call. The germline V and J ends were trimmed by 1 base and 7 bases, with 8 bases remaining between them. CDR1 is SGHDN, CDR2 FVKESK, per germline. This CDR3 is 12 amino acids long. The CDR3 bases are TGTGCCAGCAGCCAAGTCCCAGAAGAGCAGTACTTC. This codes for CASSQVPEEQYF.

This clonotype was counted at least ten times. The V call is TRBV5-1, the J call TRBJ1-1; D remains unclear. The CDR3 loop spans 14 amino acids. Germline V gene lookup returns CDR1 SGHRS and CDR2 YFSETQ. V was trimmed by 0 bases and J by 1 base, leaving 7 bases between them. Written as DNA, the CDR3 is TGCGCCAGCAGCTTGGAAACAGAGAACACTGAAGCTTTCTTT. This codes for CASSLETENTEAFF.

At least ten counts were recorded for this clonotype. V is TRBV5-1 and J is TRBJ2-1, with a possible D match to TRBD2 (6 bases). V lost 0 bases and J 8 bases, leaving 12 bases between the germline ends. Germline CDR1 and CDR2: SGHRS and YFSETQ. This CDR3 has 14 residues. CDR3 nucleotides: TGCGCCAGCAGCTTGGTGGCCACGGGGGATGAGCAGTTCTTC. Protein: CASSLVATGDEQFF.

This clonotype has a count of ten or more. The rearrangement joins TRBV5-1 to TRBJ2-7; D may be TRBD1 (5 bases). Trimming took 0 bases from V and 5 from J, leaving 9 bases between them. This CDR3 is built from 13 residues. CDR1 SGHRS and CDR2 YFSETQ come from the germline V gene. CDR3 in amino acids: CASSLEGYDEQYF. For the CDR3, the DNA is TGCGCCAGCAGCTTGGAGGGGTACGACGAGCAGTACTTC.

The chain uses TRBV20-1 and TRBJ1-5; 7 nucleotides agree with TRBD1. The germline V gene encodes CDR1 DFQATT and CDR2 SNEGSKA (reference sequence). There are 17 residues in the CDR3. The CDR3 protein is CCASQGQRIGDNQPQHF. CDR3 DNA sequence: TGCTGCGCTAGTCAGGGACAGAGAATTGGGGACAATCAGCCCCAGCATTTT.

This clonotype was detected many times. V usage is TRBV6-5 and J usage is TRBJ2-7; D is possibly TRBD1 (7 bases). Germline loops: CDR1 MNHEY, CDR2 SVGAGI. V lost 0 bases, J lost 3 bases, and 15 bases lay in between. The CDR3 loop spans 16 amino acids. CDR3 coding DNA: TGTGCCAGCAGTTACTCGACTGGCAGGGGGGACTACGAGCAGTACTTC. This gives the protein CASSYSTGRGDYEQYF.

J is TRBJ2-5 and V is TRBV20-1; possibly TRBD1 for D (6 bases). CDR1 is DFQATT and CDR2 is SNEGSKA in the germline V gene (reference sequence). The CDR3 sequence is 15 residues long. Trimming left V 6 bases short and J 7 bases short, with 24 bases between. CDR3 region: CSAKGVGIESGTQYF. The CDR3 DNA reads TGCAGTGCAAAGGGGGTAGGAATTGAATCCGGGACCCAGTACTTC.

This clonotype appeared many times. The CDR3 nucleotides read TGTGCCAGCAGGCATGGGGACACTGAAGCTTTCTTT. Translation gives CASRHGDTEAFF. The chain combines TRBV6-5 with TRBJ1-1; no definite D call. The ends were cut back, 6 bases at V and 3 bases at J, with 8 bases in the middle. Germline CDR1 and CDR2: MNHEY and SVGAGI. There are 12 residues in the CDR3.

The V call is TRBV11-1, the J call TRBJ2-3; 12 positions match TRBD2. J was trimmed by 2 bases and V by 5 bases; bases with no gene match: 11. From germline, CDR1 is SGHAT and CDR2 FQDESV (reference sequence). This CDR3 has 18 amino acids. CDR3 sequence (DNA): TGTGCCAGCAGCCAGACTAGCGGGGGAGGCCCTCTCACAGATACGCAGTATTTT. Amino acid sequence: CASSQTSGGGPLTDTQYF.

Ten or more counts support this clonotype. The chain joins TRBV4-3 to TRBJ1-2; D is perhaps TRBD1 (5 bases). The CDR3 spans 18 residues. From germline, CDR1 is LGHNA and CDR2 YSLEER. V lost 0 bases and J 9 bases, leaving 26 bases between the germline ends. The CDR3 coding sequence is TGCGCCAGCAGCCAAGATGCGACTGGGGCGGGAAGGTTAAAAAGCTACACCTTC. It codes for CASSQDATGAGRLKSYTF.

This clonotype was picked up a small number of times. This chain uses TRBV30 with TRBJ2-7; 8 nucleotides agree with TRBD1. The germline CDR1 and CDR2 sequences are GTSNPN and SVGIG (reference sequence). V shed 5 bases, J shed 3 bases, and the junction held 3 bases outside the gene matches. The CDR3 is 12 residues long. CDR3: CAWGQGVYEQYF. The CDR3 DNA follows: TGTGCCTGGGGACAGGGAGTCTACGAGCAGTACTTC.

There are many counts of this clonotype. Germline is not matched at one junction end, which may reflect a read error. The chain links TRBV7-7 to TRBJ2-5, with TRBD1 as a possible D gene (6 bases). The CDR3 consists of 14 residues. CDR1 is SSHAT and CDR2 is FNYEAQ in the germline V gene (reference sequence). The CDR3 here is CASSLGHTQETQYF. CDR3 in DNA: TGTGCTAGCAGCTTGGGACATACTCAAGAGACCCAGTACTTC.

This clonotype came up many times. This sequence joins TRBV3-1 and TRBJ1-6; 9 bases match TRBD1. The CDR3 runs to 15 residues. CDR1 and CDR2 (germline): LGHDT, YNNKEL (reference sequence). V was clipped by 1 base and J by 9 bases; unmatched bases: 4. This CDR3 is CASSQVTGGSSPLHF. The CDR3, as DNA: TGTGCCAGCAGCCAAGTGACAGGGGGAAGTTCACCCCTCCACTTT.

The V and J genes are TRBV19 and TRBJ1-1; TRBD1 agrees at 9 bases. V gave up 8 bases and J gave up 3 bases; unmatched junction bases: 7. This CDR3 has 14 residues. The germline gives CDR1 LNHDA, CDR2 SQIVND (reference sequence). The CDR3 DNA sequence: TGTGCCAGTCAGTGGACAGGGGCTGACACTGAAGCTTTCTTT. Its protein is CASQWTGADTEAFF. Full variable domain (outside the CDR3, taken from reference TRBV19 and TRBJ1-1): DGGITQSPKYLFRKEGQNVTLSCEQNLNHDAMYWYRQDPGQGLRLIYYSQIVNDFQKGDIAEGYSVSREKKESFPLTVTSAQKNPTAFYLCASQWTGADTEAFFGQGTRLTVV.

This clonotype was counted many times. CDR3 in DNA: TGTGCCAGCAATCACAAGCCGAACACTGAAGCTTTCTTT. Translating it yields CASNHKPNTEAFF. The chain joins TRBV27 to TRBJ1-1; no firm D call. V lost 7 bases and J 1 base, leaving 10 bases between the germline ends. The germline V gene has CDR1 MNHEY and CDR2 SMNVEV (reference sequence). This CDR3 has 13 residues.

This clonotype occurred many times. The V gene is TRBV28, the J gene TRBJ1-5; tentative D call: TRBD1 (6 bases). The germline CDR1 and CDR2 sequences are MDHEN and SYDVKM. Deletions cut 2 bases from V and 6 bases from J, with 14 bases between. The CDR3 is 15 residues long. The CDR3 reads CASSLRQGYGQPQHF. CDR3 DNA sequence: TGTGCCAGCAGTTTAAGGCAGGGGTACGGTCAGCCCCAGCATTTT.

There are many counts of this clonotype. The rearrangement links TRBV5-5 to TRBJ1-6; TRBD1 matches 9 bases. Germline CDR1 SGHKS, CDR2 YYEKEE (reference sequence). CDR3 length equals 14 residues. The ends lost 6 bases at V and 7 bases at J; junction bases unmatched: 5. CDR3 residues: CASKDGQGNSPLHF. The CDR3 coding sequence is TGTGCCAGCAAAGACGGACAGGGGAATTCACCCCTCCACTTT.

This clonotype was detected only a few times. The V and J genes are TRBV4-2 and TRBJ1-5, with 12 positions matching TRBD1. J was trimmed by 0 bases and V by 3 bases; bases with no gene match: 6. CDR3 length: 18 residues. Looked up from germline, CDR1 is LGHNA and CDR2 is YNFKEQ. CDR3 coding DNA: TGTGCCAGCAGCCAGGGACAGGGGGCTTACTATAGCAATCAGCCCCAGCATTTT. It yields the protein CASSQGQGAYYSNQPQHF.

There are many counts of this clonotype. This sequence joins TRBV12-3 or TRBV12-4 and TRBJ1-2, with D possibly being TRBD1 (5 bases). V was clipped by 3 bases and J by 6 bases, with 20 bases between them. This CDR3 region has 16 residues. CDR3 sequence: CASSFGGAALYDGYTF. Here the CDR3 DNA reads TGTGCCAGCAGTTTTGGAGGGGCAGCTCTATATGATGGCTACACCTTC.

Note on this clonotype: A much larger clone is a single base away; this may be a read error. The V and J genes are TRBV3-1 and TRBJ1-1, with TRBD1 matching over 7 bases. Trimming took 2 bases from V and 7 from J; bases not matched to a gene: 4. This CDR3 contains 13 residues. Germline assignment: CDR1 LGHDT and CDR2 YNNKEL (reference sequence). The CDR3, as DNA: TGTGCCAGCAGCCAAAGCAGGGGGGTTGAAGCTTTCTTT. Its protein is CASSQSRGVEAFF.

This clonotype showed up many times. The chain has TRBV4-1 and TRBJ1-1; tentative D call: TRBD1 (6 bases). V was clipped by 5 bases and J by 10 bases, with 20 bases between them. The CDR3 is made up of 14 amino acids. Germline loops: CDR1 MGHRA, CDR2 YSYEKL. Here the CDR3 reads CASSNREGGISAFF. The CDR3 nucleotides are TGCGCCAGCAGCAACAGGGAAGGCGGTATTTCAGCTTTCTTT.

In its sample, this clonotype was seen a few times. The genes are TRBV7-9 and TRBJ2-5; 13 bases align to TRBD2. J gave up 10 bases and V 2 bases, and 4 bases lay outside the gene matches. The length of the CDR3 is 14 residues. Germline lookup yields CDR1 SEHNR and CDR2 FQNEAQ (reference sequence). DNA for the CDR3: TGTGCCAGCAGCTTAATAGGGACTAGCGGGAACCAGTACTTC. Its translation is CASSLIGTSGNQYF.

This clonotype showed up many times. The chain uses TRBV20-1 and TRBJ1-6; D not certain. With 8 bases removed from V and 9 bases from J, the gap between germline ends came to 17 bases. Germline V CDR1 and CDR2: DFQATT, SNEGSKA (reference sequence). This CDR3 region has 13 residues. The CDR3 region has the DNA TGCAGTCCCGAGCCCCCCTGGGGTTCACCCCTCCACTTT. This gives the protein CSPEPPWGSPLHF.